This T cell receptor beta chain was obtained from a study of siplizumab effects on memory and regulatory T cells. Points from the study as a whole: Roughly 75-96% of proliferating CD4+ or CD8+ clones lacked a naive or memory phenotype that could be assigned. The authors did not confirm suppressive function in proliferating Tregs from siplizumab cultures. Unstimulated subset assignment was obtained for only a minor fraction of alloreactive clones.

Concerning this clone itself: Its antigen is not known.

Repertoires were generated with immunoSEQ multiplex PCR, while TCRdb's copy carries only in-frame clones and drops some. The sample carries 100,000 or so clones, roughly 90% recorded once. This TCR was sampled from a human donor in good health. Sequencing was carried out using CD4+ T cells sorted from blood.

The CDR3 loop is CARLTGRTSTNTGELFF. The CDR3 nucleotides are TGTGCCAGATTGACAGGGCGGACGTCCACGAACACCGGGGAGCTGTTTTTT. The chain uses TRBV2 and TRBJ2-2; the match to TRBD1 covers 7 bases. The CDR3 sequence is 17 residues long. Germline assignment: CDR1 SNHLY and CDR2 FYNNEI. The V segment lost 9 bases and the J segment 0 bases; nucleotides outside the gene matches: 13. The full variable domain, rest sourced from reference TRBV2 and TRBJ2-2, is EPEVTQTPSHQVTQMGQEVILRCVPISNHLYFYWYRQILGQKVEFLVSFYNNEISEKSEIFDDQFSVERPDGSNFTLKIRSTKLEDSAMYFCARLTGRTSTNTGELFFGEGSRLTVL.